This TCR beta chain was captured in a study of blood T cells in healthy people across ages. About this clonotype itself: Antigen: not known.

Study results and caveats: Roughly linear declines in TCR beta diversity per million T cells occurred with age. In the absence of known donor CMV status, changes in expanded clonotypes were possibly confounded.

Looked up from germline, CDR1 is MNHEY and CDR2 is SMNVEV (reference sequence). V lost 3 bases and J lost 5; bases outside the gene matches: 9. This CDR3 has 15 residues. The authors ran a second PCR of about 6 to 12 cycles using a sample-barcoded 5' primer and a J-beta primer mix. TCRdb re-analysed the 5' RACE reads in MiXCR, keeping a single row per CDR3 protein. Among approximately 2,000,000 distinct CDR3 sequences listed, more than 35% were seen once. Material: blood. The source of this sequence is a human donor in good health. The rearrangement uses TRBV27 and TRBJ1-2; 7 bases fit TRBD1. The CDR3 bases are TGTGCCAGCAGTTTGTACAGGGGTGGGGTTTATGGCTACACCTTC. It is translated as CASSLYRGGVYGYTF.